This T cell receptor beta chain was found in a study of regulatory T cells in long-lasting Graves disease. Time point here: newly diagnosed GD, antithyroid drugs for less than 3 months. After RNA was extracted from PBMCs, the TCR library was made from it. Arm-PCR of CDR3 regions with iRepertoire HTBI primers generated TCR beta libraries. Each CDR3 protein is one row after TCRdb ran MiXCR on the multiplex PCR reads. The sample has under 450,000 distinct CDR3 sequences; around 11% are singletons. This clonotype was seen a handful of times. What it recognizes is unknown. The V gene's germline CDR1 is SQVTM and CDR2 ANQGSEA. The CDR3 runs to 14 residues. Trimming shortened V by 6 bases and J by 0 bases, and 12 bases separated the two germline ends. Whole-study findings and limits: Persistent patients shared more public clonotypes (around 3,000) than new patients (roughly 1,000). Gene preferences differed: TRBV28, TRBJ1-2, TRBJ2-5 in persistent cases.

A further study also used this sample, focusing on T cells in Graves' hyperthyroidism and ophthalmopathy. From that second work: Across 18 months, stable Graves' hyperthyroidism was marked by no progression to ophthalmopathy. Patients between 18 and 65 years old had hyperthyroidism, newly diagnosed and lasting under 2 months.

The chain recombines TRBV29-1 with TRBJ1-3; D is ambiguous. This clonotype was sampled from a woman aged 18-29 years with Graves disease. The sample in question was peripheral blood mononuclear cells (PBMCs), obtained at new diagnosis, from a patient treated with antithyroid drugs. The CDR3 reads CSVARSSSGNTIYF. CDR3 nucleotides: TGCAGCGTCGCGAGGTCGTCCTCTGGAAACACCATATATTTT.